The text below deals with one T cell receptor beta chain. In each case, RNA was isolated and then reverse transcribed into cDNA as the sequencing template. Profiled with immunoSEQ multiplex PCR; TCRdb holds only in-frame clones, not every one. The data show around 300,000 clones, about 60% seen once. Specified treatment: oral pan-JAK inhibitor, 5-10 mg twice daily. The sample originates from a study of CD8+ T cells in alopecia areata. This CDR3 is 17 amino acids long. V lost 6 bases and J lost 2, with 20 bases in between. In germline, CDR1 is ENHRY, CDR2 SYGVKD. This receptor was obtained from a human donor with alopecia areata. This sample comprised CD4+ T cells sorted from blood, obtained around week 54, from a patient treated with tofacitinib. The genes are TRBV10-3 and TRBJ1-5; D may be TRBD1 (5 bases). The CDR3 bases are TGTGCCATCAGCAATAGGGACGGTCCTTTAGGCAATCAGCCCCAGCATTTT. Translating it yields CAISNRDGPLGNQPQHF.